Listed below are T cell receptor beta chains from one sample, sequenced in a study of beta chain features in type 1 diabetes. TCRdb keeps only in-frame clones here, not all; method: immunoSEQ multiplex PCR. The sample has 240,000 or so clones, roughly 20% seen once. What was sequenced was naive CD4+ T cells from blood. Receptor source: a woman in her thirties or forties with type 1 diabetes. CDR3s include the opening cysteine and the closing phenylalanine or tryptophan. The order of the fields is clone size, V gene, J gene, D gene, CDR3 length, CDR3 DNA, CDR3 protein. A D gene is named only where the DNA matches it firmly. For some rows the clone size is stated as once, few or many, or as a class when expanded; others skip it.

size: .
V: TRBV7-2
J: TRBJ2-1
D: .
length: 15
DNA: TGTGCCAGCAGCCTTATTAGCGGTGCCTACAATGAGCAGTTCTTC
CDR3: CASSLISGAYNEQFF

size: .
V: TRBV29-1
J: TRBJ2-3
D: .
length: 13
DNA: TGCAGCGTTGAATTGCAGGGTACAGATACGCAGTATTTT
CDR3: CSVELQGTDTQYF

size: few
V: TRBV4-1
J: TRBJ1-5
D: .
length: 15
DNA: TGCGCCAGCAGCCCGTTCGACAGGAACAATCAGCCCCAGCATTTT
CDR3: CASSPFDRNNQPQHF

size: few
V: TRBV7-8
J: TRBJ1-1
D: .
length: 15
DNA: TGTGCCAGCAGCCCGCCCGGGACGCGGGGCACTGAAGCTTTCTTT
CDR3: CASSPPGTRGTEAFF

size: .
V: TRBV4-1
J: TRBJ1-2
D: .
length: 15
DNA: TGCGCCAGCAGCCAAGGAAGGGGCTCCCTCTATGGCTACACCTTC
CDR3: CASSQGRGSLYGYTF

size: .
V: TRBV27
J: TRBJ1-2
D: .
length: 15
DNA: TGTGCCAGCAGCTCGCCGGAGGGGTCAGGGCATGGCTACACCTTC
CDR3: CASSSPEGSGHGYTF

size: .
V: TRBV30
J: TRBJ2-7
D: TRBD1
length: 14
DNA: TGTGCCTGGAGTCGGGACAGGGGGATTTACGAGCAGTACTTC
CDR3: CAWSRDRGIYEQYF

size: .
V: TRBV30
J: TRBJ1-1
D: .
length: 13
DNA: TGTGCCTGGACCGGACAGCTGAACACTGAAGCTTTCTTT
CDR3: CAWTGQLNTEAFF

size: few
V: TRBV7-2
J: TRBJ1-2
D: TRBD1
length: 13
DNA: TGTGCCAGCAGCCCTGACAGGGAGTGGAGCTACACCTTC
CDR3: CASSPDREWSYTF

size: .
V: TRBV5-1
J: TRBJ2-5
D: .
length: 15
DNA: TGCGCCAGCAGCTTTTCGACAGCGACCCAAGAGACCCAGTACTTC
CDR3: CASSFSTATQETQYF

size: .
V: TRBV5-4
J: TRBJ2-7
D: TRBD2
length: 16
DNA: TGTGCCAGCAGCTCCCGGGAGGGGGTTCAGACCTACGAGCAGTACTTC
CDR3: CASSSREGVQTYEQYF

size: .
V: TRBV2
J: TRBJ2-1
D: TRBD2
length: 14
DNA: TGTGCCAGCAGGGTAGCGGGAGTCTACAATGAGCAGTTCTTC
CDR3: CASRVAGVYNEQFF

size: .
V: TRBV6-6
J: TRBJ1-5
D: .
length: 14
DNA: TGTGCCAGCAGGGCAGGGGTTGCAAATCAGCCCCAGCATTTT
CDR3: CASRAGVANQPQHF

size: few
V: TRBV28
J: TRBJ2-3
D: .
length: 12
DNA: TGTGCCAGCAGTATACAGAGAGTTACGCAGTATTTT
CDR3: CASSIQRVTQYF

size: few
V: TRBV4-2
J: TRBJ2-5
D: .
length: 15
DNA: TGTGCCAGCAGCCAAGATCTTCGAGGGGGAGAGACCCAGTACTTC
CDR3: CASSQDLRGGETQYF

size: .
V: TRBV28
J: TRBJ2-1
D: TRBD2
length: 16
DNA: TGTGCCAGCACCAACCCCGGACTAGCGGGAACCAATGAGCAGTTCTTC
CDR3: CASTNPGLAGTNEQFF

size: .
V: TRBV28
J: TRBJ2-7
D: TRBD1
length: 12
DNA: TGTGCCCTCCGGGGACAGACCTACGAGCAGTACTTC
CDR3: CALRGQTYEQYF

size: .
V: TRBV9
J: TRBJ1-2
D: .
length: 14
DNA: TGTGCCAGCAGCGTGCAGGGAGGGGACTATGGCTACACCTTC
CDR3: CASSVQGGDYGYTF

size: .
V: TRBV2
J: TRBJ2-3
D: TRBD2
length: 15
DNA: TGTGCCAGCAGTCCCCGGGGACTAGAAGACGATACGCAGTATTTT
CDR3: CASSPRGLEDDTQYF

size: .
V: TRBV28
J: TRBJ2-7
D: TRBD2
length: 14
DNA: TGTGCCAGCAGCCGTTGGACTAGCGAGTACGAGCAGTACTTC
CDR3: CASSRWTSEYEQYF

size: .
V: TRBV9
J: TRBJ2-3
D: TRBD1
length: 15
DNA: TGTGCCAGCAGCGTAGCGGGACAGAGCACAGATACGCAGTATTTT
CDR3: CASSVAGQSTDTQYF

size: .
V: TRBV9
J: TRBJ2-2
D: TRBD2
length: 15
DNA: TGTGCCAGCAGAGCTAGCGGTGTCGACACCGGGGAGCTGTTTTTT
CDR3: CASRASGVDTGELFF

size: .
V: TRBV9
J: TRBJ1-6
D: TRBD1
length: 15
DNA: TGTGCCAGCAGCGCCCCGGGACAGGGAGGATCACCCCTCCACTTT
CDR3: CASSAPGQGGSPLHF

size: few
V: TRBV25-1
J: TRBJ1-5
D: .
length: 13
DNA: TGTGCCAGCAGTGCTACAGGGAGTCAGCCCCAGCATTTT
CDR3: CASSATGSQPQHF

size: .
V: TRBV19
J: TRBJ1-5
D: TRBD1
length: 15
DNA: TGTGCCAGTAGAGGGGACAGGGGGCAGGATCAGCCCCAGCATTTT
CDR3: CASRGDRGQDQPQHF

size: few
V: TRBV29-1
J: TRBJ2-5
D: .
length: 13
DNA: TGCAGCGTGGGCCCGTCGTACCAAGAGACCCAGTACTTC
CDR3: CSVGPSYQETQYF

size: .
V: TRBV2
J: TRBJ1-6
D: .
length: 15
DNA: TGTGCCAGCAGTGAAGAACAGACCTATAATTCACCCCTCCACTTT
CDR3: CASSEEQTYNSPLHF

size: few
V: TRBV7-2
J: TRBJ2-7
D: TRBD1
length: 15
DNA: TGTGCCAGCAGCCATGCCGGGACAGGGGAGCGCGAGCAGTACTTC
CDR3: CASSHAGTGEREQYF

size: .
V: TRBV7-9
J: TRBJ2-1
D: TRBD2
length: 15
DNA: TGTGCCAGCAGCTTAATGAGCGGGGGAGACAATGAGCAGTTCTTC
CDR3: CASSLMSGGDNEQFF

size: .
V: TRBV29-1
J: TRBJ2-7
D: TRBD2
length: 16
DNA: TGCAGCGTTGGAGGGGCCCTTGGCGGGAGAAGGGTCGAGCAGTACTTC
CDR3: CSVGGALGGRRVEQYF

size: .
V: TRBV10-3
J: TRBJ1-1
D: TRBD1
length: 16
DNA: TGTGCCATCAGTGACCCGGGACAGCCTCAGAACACTGAAGCTTTCTTT
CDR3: CAISDPGQPQNTEAFF

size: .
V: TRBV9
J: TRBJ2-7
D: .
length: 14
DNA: TGTGCCAGCAGCGTATTTGAGCGATCCTACGAGCAGTACTTC
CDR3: CASSVFERSYEQYF

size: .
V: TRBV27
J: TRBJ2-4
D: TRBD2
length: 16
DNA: TGTGCCAGCAGCCCCTTGCGGGAGGGCCTCAAAAACATTCAGTACTTC
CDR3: CASSPLREGLKNIQYF

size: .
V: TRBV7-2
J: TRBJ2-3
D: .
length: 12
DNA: TGTGCCAGCAGCTTGTTAGCAGATACGCAGTATTTT
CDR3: CASSLLADTQYF

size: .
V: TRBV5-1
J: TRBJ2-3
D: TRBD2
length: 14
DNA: TGCGCCAGCAGCTTAAGAGCGGGATCAGATACGCAGTATTTT
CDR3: CASSLRAGSDTQYF

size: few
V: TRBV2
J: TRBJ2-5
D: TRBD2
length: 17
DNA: TGTGCCAGCAGTCCGGGACTACCCGGTGGGGGCCAAGAGACCCAGTACTTC
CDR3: CASSPGLPGGGQETQYF

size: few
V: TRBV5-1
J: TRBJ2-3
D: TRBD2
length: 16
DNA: TGCGCCAGCAGGCGACCGACTAGCGGGGGAACAGATACGCAGTATTTT
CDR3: CASRRPTSGGTDTQYF

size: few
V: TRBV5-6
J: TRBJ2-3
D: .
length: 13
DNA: TGTGCCAGCAGCTTAAAGGGGACAGATACGCAGTATTTT
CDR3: CASSLKGTDTQYF

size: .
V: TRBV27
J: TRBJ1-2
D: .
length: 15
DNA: TGTGCCAGCAGTCCCGCAGGGGCCGTTCCTTATGGCTACACCTTC
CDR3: CASSPAGAVPYGYTF

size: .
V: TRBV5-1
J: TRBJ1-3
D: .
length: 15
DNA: TGCGCCAGCAGCTTGGCCCCGGGAAACGGAAACACCATATATTTT
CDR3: CASSLAPGNGNTIYF

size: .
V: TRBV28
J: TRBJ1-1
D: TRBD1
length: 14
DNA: TGTGCCAGCAGTTTATTGGGGACAGTCACTGAAGCTTTCTTT
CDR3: CASSLLGTVTEAFF

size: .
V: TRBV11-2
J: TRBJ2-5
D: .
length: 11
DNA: TGTGCCAGTACCAGGGGAGAGACCCAGTACTTC
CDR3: CASTRGETQYF

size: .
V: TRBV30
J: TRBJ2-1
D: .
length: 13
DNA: TGTGCCTGGACCCCCACTAGAGACAATGAGCAGTTCTTC
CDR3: CAWTPTRDNEQFF

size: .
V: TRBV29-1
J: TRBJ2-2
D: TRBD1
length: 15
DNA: TGCAGCGTTGAAGATAGGGACAGGGGGCGCGGGGAGCTGTTTTTT
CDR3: CSVEDRDRGRGELFF

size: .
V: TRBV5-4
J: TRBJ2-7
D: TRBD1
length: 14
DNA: TGTGCCAGCAGACAGGGGGGACAGGGCCACGAGCAGTACTTC
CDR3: CASRQGGQGHEQYF

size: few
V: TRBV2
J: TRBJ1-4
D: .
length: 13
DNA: TGTGCCAGCCTGACAGGAGTAAATGAAAAACTGTTTTTT
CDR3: CASLTGVNEKLFF

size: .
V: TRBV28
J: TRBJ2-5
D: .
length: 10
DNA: TGTGCCAGCAGGAGCGAGACCCAGTACTTC
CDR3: CASRSETQYF